This entry lists 5 T cell receptor beta chains sequenced from one sample in a study of T cell responses to AZD1222 COVID-19 vaccine. The table came from immunoSEQ multiplex PCR; TCRdb's copy has only in-frame clones and leaves some out. Found here are over 110,000 clones, around 90% of them singletons; the top ten hold more than 5.5%. The specimen was peripheral blood, collected on day 0 of AZD1222 vaccination. These receptors were collected from an adult in good health.

The sample holds one count of this clone. This rearrangement joins TRBV6-1 to TRBJ2-2; D is unclear. This CDR3 is 13 amino acids long. With 2 bases removed from V and 5 bases from J, the gap between germline ends came to 6 bases. Germline lookup yields CDR1 MNHNS and CDR2 SASEGT. CDR3 nucleotide sequence: TGTGCCAGCAGTGAAATAGCAACCGGGGAGCTGTTTTTT. This codes for CASSEIATGELFF.

The CDR3, as DNA: TGTGCCAGCACGGGCTCTGGAAACACCATATATTTT. This gives the protein CASTGSGNTIYF. The J gene is TRBJ1-3, the V gene TRBV9, with no clear D. The CDR3 runs 12 residues. CDR1 is SGDLS, CDR2 YYNGEE, per germline. The V and J ends lost 6 bases and 0 bases respectively, with 4 bases between them. The full variable domain, in which reference TRBV9 and TRBJ1-3 provide the parts outside the CDR3, is DSGVTQTPKHLITATGQRVTLRCSPRSGDLSVYWYQQSLDQGLQFLIQYYNGEERAKGNILERFSAQQFPDLHSELNLSSLELGDSALYFCASTGSGNTIYFGEGSWLTVV.

This clone appeared once. The chain uses TRBV27 and TRBJ2-1; a weak D match, TRBD1 (6 bases). This CDR3 has 14 amino acids. V was pared by 5 bases and J by 4 bases, with 12 bases between. Per germline, CDR1 MNHEY and CDR2 SMNVEV (reference sequence). The CDR3 DNA reads as TGTGCCAGCAGTACTACAGGGAGTTACAATGAGCAGTTCTTC. Translation gives CASSTTGSYNEQFF.

The chain joins TRBV9 to TRBJ1-6; D perhaps matches TRBD1 (5 bases). This CDR3 has 15 residues. Germline CDR1 SGDLS, CDR2 YYNGEE. Trimming cost V 3 bases and J 5 bases, with 12 bases left between them. CDR3 DNA sequence: TGTGCCAGCAGCGGGGGGACTTCCAATAATTCACCCCTCCACTTT. Amino acid sequence: CASSGGTSNNSPLHF.

The chain uses TRBV7-2 and TRBJ1-6, with 11 bases fitting TRBD1. The CDR3 has 17 residues. V dropped 4 bases and J dropped 2; count of bases not matched to a gene: 4. Germline V gene data show CDR1 as SGHTA and CDR2 as FQGNSA. This CDR3 reads CASSSGQGATYNSPLHF. The CDR3 DNA follows: TGTGCCAGCAGCTCCGGACAGGGGGCGACCTATAATTCACCCCTCCACTTT.